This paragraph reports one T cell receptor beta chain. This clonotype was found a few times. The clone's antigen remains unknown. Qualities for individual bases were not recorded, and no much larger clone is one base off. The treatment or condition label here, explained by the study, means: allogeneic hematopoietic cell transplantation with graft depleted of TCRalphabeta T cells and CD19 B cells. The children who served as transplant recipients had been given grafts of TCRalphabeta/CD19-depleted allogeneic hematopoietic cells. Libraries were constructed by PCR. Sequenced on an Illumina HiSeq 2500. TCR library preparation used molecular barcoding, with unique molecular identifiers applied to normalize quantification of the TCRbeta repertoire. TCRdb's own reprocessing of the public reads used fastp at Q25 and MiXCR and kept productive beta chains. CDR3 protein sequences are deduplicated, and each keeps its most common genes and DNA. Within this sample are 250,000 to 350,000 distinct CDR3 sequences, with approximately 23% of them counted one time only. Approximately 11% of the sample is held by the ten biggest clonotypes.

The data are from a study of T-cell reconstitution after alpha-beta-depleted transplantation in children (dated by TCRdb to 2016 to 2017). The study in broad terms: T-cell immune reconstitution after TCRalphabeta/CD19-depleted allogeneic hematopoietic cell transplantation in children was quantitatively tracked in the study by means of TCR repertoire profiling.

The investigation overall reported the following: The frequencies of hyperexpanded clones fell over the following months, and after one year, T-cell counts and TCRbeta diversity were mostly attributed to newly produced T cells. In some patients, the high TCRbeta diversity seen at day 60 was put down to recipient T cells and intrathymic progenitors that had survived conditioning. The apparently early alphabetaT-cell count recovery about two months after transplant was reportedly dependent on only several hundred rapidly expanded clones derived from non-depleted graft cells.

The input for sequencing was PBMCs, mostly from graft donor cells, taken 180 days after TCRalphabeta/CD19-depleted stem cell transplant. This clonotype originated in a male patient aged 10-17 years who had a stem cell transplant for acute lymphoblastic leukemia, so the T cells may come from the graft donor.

This receptor carries the CDR3 CASSLVRAGSYNEQFF. At the DNA level, the sequence is TGCGCCAGCAGCTTGGTGAGGGCGGGCTCCTACAATGAGCAGTTCTTC. The sequence links TRBV5-1 to TRBJ2-1; tentative D gene TRBD2, with 5 bases matching. Looking up the germline V gene yields CDR1 SGHRS and CDR2 YFSETQ. A distance of 10 bases separates the germline ends of V and J, which lose 0 bases and 0 bases respectively. The CDR3 spans 16 residues, from the cysteine through the phenylalanine. Of all the DNA, just the CDR3 is kept, 48 bases in frame from base 1.